Below, 21 T cell receptor beta chains from the same sample are listed, as sequenced in a study of shared clonotypes between healthy human individuals. Some clones are missing from TCRdb's copy, which holds only in-frame ones; the method was immunoSEQ multiplex PCR. The data contain 2 million or so clones, approximately 94% of them singletons. It was CD45RO-negative cells, positively selected for CCR7, that made up naive CD8 cells, with terminally differentiated effector memory CD45RA+ cells excluded. The sample was naive CD8+ T cells sorted from blood. These receptors came from a man between 18 and 35 years old in good health.

V is TRBV7-9 and J is TRBJ2-1; 7 bases line up with TRBD1. Per germline, CDR1 SEHNR and CDR2 FQNEAQ (reference sequence). V gave up 5 bases and J gave up 0 bases; unmatched junction bases: 10. CDR3 length: 17 amino acids. The CDR3 protein is CASSDPRTGPSYNEQFF. The CDR3 DNA follows: TGTGCCAGCAGCGACCCTAGGACAGGCCCCTCCTACAATGAGCAGTTCTTC.

Concerning this clone: Other DNA sequences in the sample encode the same CDR3. This chain links TRBV9 with TRBJ2-3; no clear D. Germline loops: CDR1 SGDLS, CDR2 YYNGEE. Between the trimmed V and J ends, which lost 4 bases and 0 bases, there was a span of 9 bases. There are 14 residues in the CDR3. The CDR3 region is CASSLGISTDTQYF. The CDR3 bases are TGTGCCAGCAGCCTAGGAATTAGCACAGATACGCAGTATTTT.

The rearrangement uses TRBV5-6 and TRBJ2-1; 12 bases align to TRBD2. The ends lost 3 bases at V and 8 bases at J; junction bases unmatched: 6. CDR1 and CDR2 from the germline V gene are SGHDT and YYEEEE. The CDR3 sequence is 15 residues long. The chain's CDR3 is CASSSVTSGRHEQFF. In DNA, the CDR3 is TGTGCCAGCAGCTCGGTGACTAGCGGGAGACATGAGCAGTTCTTC.

The V gene is TRBV13, the J gene TRBJ2-2; perhaps TRBD1 as D (6 bases). V shed 3 bases and J shed 1 base, with 12 bases lying between them. The V gene's germline CDR1 is PRHDT and CDR2 FYEKMQ (reference sequence). The CDR3 sequence is 16 residues long. The CDR3 sequence is CASSFTGYGNTGELFF. CDR3 nucleotide sequence: TGTGCCAGCAGCTTTACAGGGTATGGGAACACCGGGGAGCTGTTTTTT.

This clone was seen a few times. The V call is TRBV28, the J call TRBJ2-2, with a weak D call TRBD1 (5 bases). Trimming shortened V by 1 base and J by 2 bases, and 11 bases separated the two germline ends. Germline V CDR1 and CDR2: MDHEN, SYDVKM. The CDR3 length is 16 residues. The CDR3 DNA reads TGTGCCAGCAGTTTATCCGCAGGGTCAAACACCGGGGAGCTGTTTTTT. It encodes CASSLSAGSNTGELFF.

A single count supports this clone. This chain links TRBV2 with TRBJ2-1; D is possibly TRBD2 (6 bases). The V gene lost 7 bases and the J gene lost 0 bases, with 16 bases spanning the gap. Germline V CDR1 and CDR2: SNHLY, FYNNEI. This CDR3 contains 16 residues. CDR3 sequence reads: CASIEGGESSYNEQFF. The CDR3 region has the DNA TGTGCCAGCATCGAAGGAGGGGAGAGCTCCTACAATGAGCAGTTCTTC.

V gene TRBV21-1 combines with J gene TRBJ2-3; the table calls TRBD2, which could not be checked here. TRBV21-1 represents a pseudogene. This CDR3 is built from 15 residues. The CDR3 nucleotides are TGTGCCAGCTCCCTTGGAGCGGGGGGGCTAGATACGCAGTATTTT. Its protein is CASSLGAGGLDTQYF.

This chain links TRBV18 with TRBJ2-7, with a weak D call TRBD1 (5 bases). V lost 2 bases to trimming and J lost 2 bases, with 10 bases between them. Looked up from germline, CDR1 is KGHSH and CDR2 is LQKENI. The CDR3 spans 14 residues. The CDR3 sequence is CASSPVQATYEQYF. Here the CDR3 DNA reads TGTGCCAGCTCACCAGTACAGGCAACCTACGAGCAGTACTTC.

The V and J genes are TRBV7-8 and TRBJ2-3; the match to TRBD2 covers 12 bases. The CDR3 consists of 17 residues. The germline gives CDR1 SGHVS, CDR2 FQNEAQ. Trimming cost V 4 bases and J 0 bases; bases outside gene matches: 5. This CDR3 is CASSSRLAGDSTDTQYF. CDR3 DNA: TGTGCCAGCAGCTCACGACTAGCGGGAGACAGCACAGATACGCAGTATTTT.

The chain employs TRBV6-1 and TRBJ2-3, with TRBD1 identical over 7 bases. The length of the CDR3 is 15 residues. CDR1 is MNHNS, CDR2 SASEGT, per germline. The J segment lost 5 bases and the V segment lost 10 bases, leaving 15 bases of the junction unmatched. For the CDR3, the DNA is TGTGCCACCACTCCAACAGGGGCAGTAGTAGATACGCAGTATTTT. Its translation is CATTPTGAVVDTQYF.

There are a few counts of this clone. The chain has TRBV9 and TRBJ2-5, with D possibly being TRBD2 (5 bases). The CDR3 runs 16 residues. Germline-derived CDR1 and CDR2 are SGDLS and YYNGEE. V was cut by 4 bases and J by 1 base, with 17 bases left in between. In DNA, the CDR3 is TGTGCCAGCAGCACCGACCCCCGGGGATTCCAAGAGACCCAGTACTTC. Residues: CASSTDPRGFQETQYF.

The CDR3 loop is CASSPGHTSGANVLTF. The CDR3 DNA follows: TGTGCCAGCAGCCCCGGACATACCTCTGGGGCCAACGTCCTGACTTTC. The rearrangement joins TRBV11-3 to TRBJ2-6; tentatively, D is TRBD1 (5 bases). Germline V CDR1 and CDR2: SGHNT, YENEEA. The CDR3 has 16 amino acids. The germline V and J ends were trimmed by 5 bases and 0 bases, with 11 bases remaining between them.

Regarding this clone: The same CDR3 can be traced to other DNA sequences in this sample. Here the CDR3 DNA reads TGTGCCAGCAGTGAGGGTTTTTCCTACGAGCAGTACTTC. Protein: CASSEGFSYEQYF. The chain combines TRBV2 with TRBJ2-7; no clear D gene. The germline V and J ends were trimmed by 3 bases and 1 base, with 7 bases remaining between them. The germline V gene has CDR1 SNHLY and CDR2 FYNNEI. The CDR3 is 13 amino acids.

V gene TRBV7-9 combines with J gene TRBJ2-2; possibly TRBD1 for D (5 bases). Trimming removed 2 bases at V and 1 base at J, with 8 bases between. CDR1 and CDR2 from the germline V gene are SEHNR and FQNEAQ (reference sequence). This CDR3 has 15 amino acids. Here the CDR3 reads CASSLSQGNTGELFF. CDR3 sequence (DNA): TGTGCCAGCAGCTTATCCCAGGGGAACACCGGGGAGCTGTTTTTT. Filled out from reference TRBV7-9 and TRBJ2-2, the complete variable domain reads DTGVSQNPRHKITKRGQNVTFRCDPISEHNRLYWYRQTLGQGPEFLTYFQNEAQLEKSRLLSDRFSAERPKGSFSTLEIQRTEQGDSAMYLCASSLSQGNTGELFFGEGSRLTVL.

About this clone itself: The sample contains more than one DNA sequence encoding this CDR3. The chain recombines TRBV27 with TRBJ2-1; D tentatively fits TRBD1 or TRBD2 (6 bases each). Germline V lookup: CDR1 MNHEY, CDR2 SMNVEV (reference sequence). The CDR3 runs 12 residues. Trimming stripped 3 bases from V and 8 bases from J, with 8 bases between. CDR3 amino acids: CASSLGGHEQFF. The DNA for the CDR3 is TGTGCCAGCAGTTTGGGGGGCCATGAGCAGTTCTTC.

The gene calls are TRBV4-1 and TRBJ1-1, with unresolved D. This CDR3 comprises 15 residues. Germline values: CDR1 MGHRA, CDR2 YSYEKL. The ends were cut back, 4 bases at V and 4 bases at J, with 16 bases in the middle. The DNA for the CDR3 is TGCGCCAGCAGCCCCCTAGAAGGGATAAGCACTGAAGCTTTCTTT. Translation: CASSPLEGISTEAFF.

The genes are TRBV4-2 and TRBJ1-1, with a weak D call TRBD1 (5 bases). The CDR3 is made up of 17 amino acids. With 3 bases removed from V and 0 bases from J, the gap between germline ends came to 17 bases. Germline V gives CDR1 LGHNA, CDR2 YNFKEQ. The CDR3 loop reads CASSHLGEGLMNTEAFF. CDR3 nucleotides: TGTGCCAGCAGCCATCTGGGGGAGGGTCTCATGAACACTGAAGCTTTCTTT.

V usage is TRBV5-6 and J usage is TRBJ1-2; D not certain. Germline V gives CDR1 SGHDT, CDR2 YYEEEE. Trimming pared 4 bases from V and 4 bases from J, leaving 14 bases between. The CDR3 loop spans 14 amino acids. CDR3: CASSHRTPIYGYTF. CDR3 in DNA: TGTGCCAGCAGCCATAGGACGCCGATCTATGGCTACACCTTC.

This clone was counted a single time. This rearrangement joins TRBV15 to TRBJ2-7; 8 positions match TRBD2. With V trimmed by 1 base and J by 0 bases, 8 bases remained unmatched. CDR1 and CDR2 from the germline V gene are LNHNV and YYDKDF (reference sequence). The CDR3 contains 17 residues. CDR3 loop: CATSRVPGSGDSYEQYF. CDR3 coding DNA: TGTGCCACCAGCAGAGTCCCAGGTAGCGGGGACTCCTACGAGCAGTACTTC. The full variable domain, with the rest looked up from reference TRBV15 and TRBJ2-7, is DAMVIQNPRYQVTQFGKPVTLSCSQTLNHNVMYWYQQKSSQAPKLLFHYYDKDFNNEADTPDNFQSRRPNTSFCFLDIRSPGLGDTAMYLCATSRVPGSGDSYEQYFGPGTRLTVT.

CDR3 coding DNA: TGTGCCAGCAGCTCGGACAGCCCTAACGAGCAGTACTTC. Amino acid sequence: CASSSDSPNEQYF. The chain uses TRBV5-4 and TRBJ2-7; TRBD1 is a possible D gene (6 bases). The V gene lost 3 bases and the J gene lost 5 bases, with 12 bases spanning the gap. The CDR3 totals 13 residues. Germline V gene lookup returns CDR1 SGHNT and CDR2 YYREEE (reference sequence).

This rearrangement joins TRBV10-1 to TRBJ1-1; D not resolved. Between the trimmed V and J ends, which lost 0 bases and 6 bases, there was a span of 8 bases. CDR1 and CDR2 from the germline V gene are WNHNN and SYGVQD (reference sequence). CDR3 length: 13 residues. The CDR3 region is CASSESSVSEAFF. The CDR3 nucleotides read TGCGCCAGCAGTGAGTCGTCGGTCTCTGAAGCTTTCTTT.